What follows are 20 T cell receptor beta chains derived from one specimen sequenced in a study of long-term antiretroviral therapy in people with HIV. The authors ran the immunoSEQ assay, v3.0, at survey level. TCRdb's copy holds only in-frame clones and misses some; the assay was immunoSEQ multiplex PCR. Seen here are more than 15,000 clones, around four fifths observed once, and the top ten hold about 14%. The sample was unsorted PBMCs, taken about 3.1 years after starting antiretroviral therapy. The receptor set was obtained from a woman aged 35 to 49 with HIV.

The V gene is TRBV7-8, the J gene TRBJ1-3; TRBD1 might be the D (5 bases). V dropped 1 base and J dropped 3 bases, with 10 bases sitting between them. CDR1 SGHVS and CDR2 FQNEAQ come from the germline V gene. The CDR3 sequence is 15 residues long. CDR3 loop: CASSLDVQGGNTIYF. The DNA of the CDR3 is TGTGCCAGCAGCTTAGACGTCCAGGGTGGAAACACCATATATTTT. Based on the CDR3 plus reference TRBV7-8 and TRBJ1-3, the full variable domain is GAGVSQSPRYKVAKRGQDVALRCDPISGHVSLFWYQQALGQGPEFLTYFQNEAQLDKSGLPSDRFFAERPEGSVSTLKIQRTQQEDSAVYLCASSLDVQGGNTIYFGEGSWLTVV.

V gene TRBV7-6 combines with J gene TRBJ1-1; possible D gene TRBD1, 6 bases. There are 13 residues in the CDR3. CDR1 SGHVS and CDR2 FNYEAQ come from the germline V gene. V lost 5 bases, J lost 5 bases, and 12 bases lay in between. CDR3 DNA sequence: TGTGCCAGCAGCGGCAGGGGCCGAACTGAAGCTTTCTTT. Translating gives CASSGRGRTEAFF. Full variable domain (rest looked up from reference TRBV7-6 and TRBJ1-1): GAGVSQSPRYKVTKRGQDVALRCDPISGHVSLYWYRQALGQGPEFLTYFNYEAQQDKSGLPNDRFSAERPEGSISTLTIQRTEQRDSAMYRCASSGRGRTEAFFGQGTRLTVV.

The chain links TRBV30 to TRBJ1-1, with unresolved D. The CDR3 spans 13 residues. Trimming pared 0 bases from V and 1 base from J, leaving 6 bases between. Germline values: CDR1 GTSNPN, CDR2 SVGIG (reference sequence). CDR3 sequence reads: CAWSVQSNTEAFF. CDR3 bases: TGTGCCTGGAGTGTCCAGTCGAACACTGAAGCTTTCTTT.

V and J are TRBV5-1 and TRBJ2-5; D is unclear. Germline CDR1 is SGHRS and CDR2 is YFSETQ. V was pared by 4 bases and J by 5 bases, with 21 bases between. The CDR3 is 16 residues long. The CDR3 bases are TGCGCCAGCAGCAGAAACCCGACGGCCGTGGGGGAGACCCAGTACTTC. The encoded protein is CASSRNPTAVGETQYF. The whole variable domain, remainder taken from reference TRBV5-1 and TRBJ2-5, is KAGVTQTPRYLIKTRGQQVTLSCSPISGHRSVSWYQQTPGQGLQFLFEYFSETQRNKGNFPGRFSGRQFSNSRSEMNVSTLELGDSALYLCASSRNPTAVGETQYFGPGTRLLVL.

The chain joins TRBV18 to TRBJ1-1, with D maybe TRBD1 (6 bases). The CDR3 totals 14 residues. Germline CDR1 is KGHSH and CDR2 is LQKENI. V was clipped by 2 bases and J by 5 bases, with 12 bases between them. The CDR3 sequence: CASSPIQGGTEAFF. For the CDR3, the DNA is TGTGCCAGCTCACCAATACAGGGAGGGACTGAAGCTTTCTTT.

This clone was seen once. V usage is TRBV25-1 and J usage is TRBJ2-1, with D unresolved. The CDR3 totals 10 residues. Germline-derived CDR1 and CDR2 are MGHDK and SYGVNS. Between the trimmed V and J ends, which lost 8 bases and 8 bases, there was a span of 7 bases. The CDR3 DNA reads as TGTGCCAGCGGAAGGGATGAGCAGTTCTTC. Translating gives CASGRDEQFF.

There are a few counts of this clone. This chain uses TRBV2 with TRBJ1-2, with a weak D call TRBD1 (5 bases). Deletions cut 5 bases from V and 1 base from J, with 17 bases between. The CDR3 totals 16 residues. Germline V gives CDR1 SNHLY, CDR2 FYNNEI. In nucleotides, the CDR3 is TGTGCCAGCAGTCCTTCCACAGGCCTACTTAACTATGGCTACACCTTC. Its protein product is CASSPSTGLLNYGYTF.

This clone has a handful of counts. V is TRBV7-9 and J is TRBJ1-6; D uncertain. CDR1 is SEHNR, CDR2 FQNEAQ, per germline (reference sequence). This CDR3 is 15 amino acids long. With 11 bases removed from V and 6 bases from J, the gap between germline ends came to 20 bases. The CDR3 nucleotides are TGTGCCTCAGCCGAATTGGATTTAGGTAATTCACCCCTCCACTTT. Translation: CASAELDLGNSPLHF. Full variable domain (outside the CDR3, taken from reference TRBV7-9 and TRBJ1-6): DTGVSQNPRHKITKRGQNVTFRCDPISEHNRLYWYRQTLGQGPEFLTYFQNEAQLEKSRLLSDRFSAERPKGSFSTLEIQRTEQGDSAMYLCASAELDLGNSPLHFGNGTRLTVT.

The rearrangement links TRBV6-6 to TRBJ1-2; D is possibly TRBD1 (5 bases). CDR1 is MNHNY, CDR2 SVGAGI, per germline (reference sequence). CDR3 length equals 16 residues. The V end lost 2 bases, the J end lost 7 bases, and 20 bases lay between the germline ends. For the CDR3, the DNA is TGTGCCAGCAGTTACGTTGCCCTTGGGGCGCGTAGTGGCTACACCTTC. Translating it yields CASSYVALGARSGYTF.

The chain combines TRBV6-1 with TRBJ1-1; tentatively, D is TRBD1 (6 bases). CDR1 and CDR2 from the germline V gene are MNHNS and SASEGT. The CDR3 extends over 15 amino acids. V shed 4 bases and J shed 5 bases, with 17 bases lying between them. CDR3 nucleotide sequence: TGTGCCAGCAGTGGACAGGTGGCTGGCAGTACTGAAGCTTTCTTT. Translation: CASSGQVAGSTEAFF.

This clone is labeled medium-sized. This rearrangement joins TRBV4-3 to TRBJ2-6; tentatively, D is TRBD2 (5 bases). The V gene's germline CDR1 is LGHNA and CDR2 YSLEER. CDR3 length: 17 residues. V was cut by 0 bases and J by 3 bases, with 12 bases left in between. CDR3 bases: TGCGCCAGCAGCCAAGATCCTCTGGAGGATGGGGCCAACGTCCTGACTTTC. As protein: CASSQDPLEDGANVLTF.

Only one count was recorded for this clone. The J gene is TRBJ1-4, the V gene TRBV6-6; D perhaps matches TRBD1 (5 bases). Germline V CDR1 and CDR2: MNHNY, SVGAGI (reference sequence). The CDR3 runs 15 residues. V shed 5 bases and J shed 7 bases, with 17 bases lying between them. The CDR3 nucleotides are TGTGCCAGCAGTGATCTCCGGGGGATTATTGAAAAACTGTTTTTT. This translates into CASSDLRGIIEKLFF.

This chain uses TRBV10-3 with TRBJ1-3; a possible D gene is TRBD1 (6 bases). Trimming pared 4 bases from V and 0 bases from J, leaving 7 bases between. CDR1 is ENHRY, CDR2 SYGVKD, per germline. This CDR3 has 14 residues. The CDR3 protein is CAISGQVSGNTIYF. The CDR3 bases are TGTGCCATCAGTGGACAGGTCTCTGGAAACACCATATATTTT.

This clone was found a few times. This CDR3 reads CASSSPAGGNSPLHF. The CDR3 coding sequence is TGTGCCAGCAGCTCCCCCGCGGGCGGTAATTCACCCCTCCACTTT. This chain connects TRBV7-9 to TRBJ1-6; the D is unclear. Germline V gives CDR1 SEHNR, CDR2 FQNEAQ (reference sequence). The CDR3 is made up of 15 amino acids. V lost 4 bases and J 6 bases, leaving 13 bases between the germline ends.

The chain has TRBV27 and TRBJ2-5, with unresolved D. The CDR3 spans 14 residues. V was pared by 0 bases and J by 4 bases, with 9 bases between. Looked up from germline, CDR1 is MNHEY and CDR2 is SMNVEV (reference sequence). In DNA, the CDR3 is TGTGCCAGCAGTTTATCGTGGGCTGGAGAGACCCAGTACTTC. This encodes CASSLSWAGETQYF.

V and J are TRBV5-6 and TRBJ1-5; the D gene is possibly TRBD1 (5 bases). The ends were cut back, 0 bases at V and 4 bases at J, with 17 bases in the middle. This CDR3 is 17 amino acids long. Germline CDR1 and CDR2: SGHDT and YYEEEE. This CDR3 reads CASSLAWGEGANQPQHF. The CDR3 coding sequence is TGTGCCAGCAGCTTGGCCTGGGGGGAAGGGGCAAATCAGCCCCAGCATTTT.

In its sample, this clone ranks as medium-sized (0.01 to 0.1%). V and J are TRBV10-3 and TRBJ1-2; D ambiguous. The germline CDR1 and CDR2 sequences are ENHRY and SYGVKD. V was trimmed by 3 bases and J by 3 bases, leaving 8 bases between them. CDR3 length equals 13 residues. CDR3 sequence: CAISDDRYYGYTF. In DNA form, the CDR3 reads TGTGCCATCAGTGACGACCGGTACTATGGCTACACCTTC.

J is TRBJ1-2 and V is TRBV10-3; TRBD1 matches at 8 bases. After removal of 10 bases from V and 6 bases from J, the junction contained 7 bases not matched to a gene. The CDR3 length is 12 residues. Germline CDR1 is ENHRY and CDR2 is SYGVKD. The chain's CDR3 is CATLTGGDGYTF. DNA for the CDR3: TGTGCCACGTTAACAGGGGGGGATGGCTACACCTTC.

CDR3 amino acids: CASSGGSGANVLTF. CDR3 sequence (DNA): TGTGCCAGTAGTGGGGGCTCTGGGGCCAACGTCCTGACTTTC. The rearrangement links TRBV19 to TRBJ2-6; D is tentatively TRBD1 or TRBD2 (5 bases each). The CDR3 is 14 amino acids. Germline-derived CDR1 and CDR2 are LNHDA and SQIVND (reference sequence). V gave up 5 bases and J gave up 0 bases, with 5 bases separating them.

This chain connects TRBV7-2 to TRBJ2-7, with D perhaps matching TRBD1 or TRBD2 (6 bases each). V gave up 4 bases and J gave up 5 bases, with 15 bases separating them. The CDR3 sequence is 14 residues long. CDR1 and CDR2 from the germline V gene are SGHTA and FQGNSA. CDR3 coding DNA: TGTGCCAGCAGCTCCCGGGGGCCTTGGAACGAGCAGTACTTC. Translated, it gives CASSSRGPWNEQYF.